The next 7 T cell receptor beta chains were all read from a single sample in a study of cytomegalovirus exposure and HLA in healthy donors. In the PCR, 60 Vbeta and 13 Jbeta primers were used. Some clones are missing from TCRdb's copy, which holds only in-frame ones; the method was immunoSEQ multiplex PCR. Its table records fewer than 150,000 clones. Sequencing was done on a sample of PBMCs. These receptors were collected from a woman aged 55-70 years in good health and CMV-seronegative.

The CDR3 reads CASSSEVLPGELFF. CDR3 coding DNA: TGTGCCAGCAGTTCCGAGGTTCTCCCCGGGGAGCTGTTTTTT. V usage is TRBV28 and J usage is TRBJ2-2; D unresolved. V lost 4 bases and J lost 6, with 12 bases in between. The CDR3 sequence is 14 residues long. The germline V gene has CDR1 MDHEN and CDR2 SYDVKM. Combining the CDR3 with reference TRBV28 and TRBJ2-2 gives the whole variable domain DVKVTQSSRYLVKRTGEKVFLECVQDMDHENMFWYRQDPGLGLRLIYFSYDVKMKEKGDIPEGYSVSREKKERFSLILESASTNQTSMYLCASSSEVLPGELFFGEGSRLTVL.

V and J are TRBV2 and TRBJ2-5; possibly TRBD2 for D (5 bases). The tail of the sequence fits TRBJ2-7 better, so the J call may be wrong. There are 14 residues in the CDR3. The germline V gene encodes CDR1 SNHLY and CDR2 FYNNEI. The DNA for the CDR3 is TGTGCCAGCAGTCAGCTGGGAGCCTCCTACGAGCAGTACTTC. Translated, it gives CASSQLGASYEQYF.

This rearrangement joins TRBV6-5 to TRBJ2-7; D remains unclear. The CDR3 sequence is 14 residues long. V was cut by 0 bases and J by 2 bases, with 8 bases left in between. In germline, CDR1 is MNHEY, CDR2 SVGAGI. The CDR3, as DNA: TGTGCCAGCAGTTACTCGTCCACAGCCTACGAGCAGTACTTC. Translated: CASSYSSTAYEQYF.

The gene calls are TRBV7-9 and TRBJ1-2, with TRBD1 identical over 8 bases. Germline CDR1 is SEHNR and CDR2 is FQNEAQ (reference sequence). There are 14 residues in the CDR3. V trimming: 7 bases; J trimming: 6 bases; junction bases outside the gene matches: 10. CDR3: CASIPWTGRHGYTF. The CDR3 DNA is TGTGCCAGCATTCCATGGACAGGGCGGCATGGCTACACCTTC.

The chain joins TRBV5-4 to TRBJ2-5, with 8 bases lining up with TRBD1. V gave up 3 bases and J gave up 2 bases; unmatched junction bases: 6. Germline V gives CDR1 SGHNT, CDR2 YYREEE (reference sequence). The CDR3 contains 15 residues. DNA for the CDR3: TGTGCCAGCAGCTCCCCGGGACAGGTACAAGAGACCCAGTACTTC. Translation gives CASSSPGQVQETQYF.

In DNA, the CDR3 is TGTGCCAGCAGCGCCAACCGGGACAGCGTTGAGCAGTTCTTC. It encodes CASSANRDSVEQFF. The chain combines TRBV11-2 with TRBJ2-1; 7 bases fit TRBD1. Germline V lookup: CDR1 SGHAT, CDR2 FQNNGV. CDR3 length: 14 residues. J lost 9 bases, V lost 5 bases, and 10 bases had no gene match.

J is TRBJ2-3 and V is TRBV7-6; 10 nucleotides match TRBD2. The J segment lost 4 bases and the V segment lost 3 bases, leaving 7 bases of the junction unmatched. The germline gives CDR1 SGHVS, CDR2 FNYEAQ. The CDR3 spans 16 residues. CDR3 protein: CASSFSLAGVADTQYF. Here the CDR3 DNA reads TGTGCCAGCAGCTTTAGCCTAGCGGGAGTCGCAGATACGCAGTATTTT.